At least ten counts were recorded for the clone carrying this T cell receptor (beta chain). TCRdb analysed the 5' RACE reads with MiXCR anew, one entry per CDR3 protein. The data show around 300,000 distinct CDR3 sequences, 8.2% seen once. This entry comes from a study of T-cell memory formation after mild COVID-19. The trim removed 2 bases at V and 19 bases at J, leaving 8 bases unmatched. Per germline, CDR1 SGHTA and CDR2 FQGNSA. The CDR3 is made up of 12 amino acids. This clonotype was obtained from a man between 18 and 29 years old who had mild COVID-19 (a few samples of this study predate the infection). Cell type and time point are not known. Sequencing was performed on PBMCs or a T cell subset sorted from them (not recorded which). This chain uses TRBV7-2 with TRBJ1-6; 7 bases line up with TRBD1. CDR3 loop: CASSLNRGLPHF. DNA of the CDR3: TGTGCCAGCAGCTTAAACAGGGGTCTCCCTCACTTT.